The 12 T cell receptor beta chains below come from one sample, sequenced in a study of T cell clusters in autoimmune cytopenias. TRB was amplified from 250 ng of peripheral blood genomic DNA per sample. Multiplex touch-down PCR amplified TRB using TRB-A and TRB-B pools in one tube. TCRdb derives one entry per CDR3 protein from the multiplex PCR reads, leaving out DNA. This sample contains 5,000 to 6,500 distinct CDR3 sequences. Sequencing was carried out using peripheral blood. The receptors shown here come from a human donor with an autoimmune cytopenia or autoimmune hepatitis (not recorded which).

CDR3 protein: CASSSTQRGLYYGYTF. This sequence joins TRBV5-6 and TRBJ1-2. The length of the CDR3 is 16 residues. The germline V gene encodes CDR1 SGHDT and CDR2 YYEEEE.

Its frequency marks this clonotype as medium-sized. The rearrangement uses TRBV5-1 and TRBJ2-3; TCRdb indicates TRBD1, and absent DNA this call remains unverified. This CDR3 contains 13 residues. In germline, CDR1 is SGHRS, CDR2 YFSETQ. This CDR3 reads CASSPTRGDTQYF.

By frequency, this clonotype is medium-sized (0.01 to 0.1%). The chain carries TRBV29-1 and TRBJ2-7; with no DNA, the TCRdb D assignment of TRBD1 cannot be verified. The CDR3 spans 13 residues. Germline V gene lookup returns CDR1 SQVTM and CDR2 ANQGSEA. The CDR3 protein is CSVGTGISNEQYF.

By frequency, this clonotype is medium-sized. The genes are TRBV15 and TRBJ1-5; TCRdb names TRBD1, which stays unverified in the absence of DNA. The V gene's germline CDR1 is LNHNV and CDR2 YYDKDF (reference sequence). The CDR3 runs 16 residues. The CDR3 here is CATSNLGAGENQPQHF.

This clonotype is labeled medium-sized based on frequency. This rearrangement joins TRBV6-1 to TRBJ1-1. Germline values: CDR1 MNHNS, CDR2 SASEGT. The CDR3 has 13 amino acids. The CDR3: CASSEADNTEAFF.

This clonotype is identified as medium-sized from frequency. The chain links TRBV5-5 to TRBJ2-1. The V gene's germline CDR1 is SGHKS and CDR2 YYEKEE (reference sequence). The CDR3 is 15 amino acids. CDR3 in amino acids: CASRLVGSNYNEQFF.

This clonotype is identified as medium-sized from frequency. The rearrangement links TRBV13 to TRBJ2-2; TCRdb gives TRBD1 as the D gene, but with no DNA this cannot be confirmed. This CDR3 spans 15 amino acids. Germline values: CDR1 PRHDT, CDR2 FYEKMQ (reference sequence). CDR3 in amino acids: CASSPGGTGTGELFF.

The chain uses TRBV5-1 and TRBJ2-5; lacking DNA, the TRBD1 call made by TCRdb goes unchecked. The V gene's germline CDR1 is SGHRS and CDR2 YFSETQ. The CDR3 consists of 17 residues. The CDR3 reads CASSSGRGPVLQETQYF.

Considering frequency, this clonotype is medium-sized. This rearrangement joins TRBV19 to TRBJ2-3. The length of the CDR3 is 13 residues. Germline V gene data show CDR1 as LNHDA and CDR2 as SQIVND (reference sequence). CDR3 sequence reads: CASSISSLNTQYF.

The chain joins TRBV7-2 to TRBJ1-2; the TCRdb call, TRBD1, lacks DNA for checking. The CDR3 is 15 residues long. Germline V gene lookup returns CDR1 SGHTA and CDR2 FQGNSA. CDR3 protein: CASSQSGTENYGYTF.

This clonotype is classed as medium-sized by frequency. The chain joins TRBV6-5 to TRBJ1-6; as DNA is missing, the TRBD1 call by TCRdb cannot be tested. This CDR3 comprises 13 residues. CDR1 MNHEY and CDR2 SVGAGI come from the germline V gene. The CDR3 loop is CASFLSLGSPLHF.

The chain couples TRBV20-1 to TRBJ1-6; TCRdb's D call, TRBD1, is unchecked because there is no DNA. CDR1 is DFQATT, CDR2 SNEGSKA, per germline (reference sequence). This CDR3 spans 17 amino acids. This CDR3 is CSASPRSFWDRGEPLHF.